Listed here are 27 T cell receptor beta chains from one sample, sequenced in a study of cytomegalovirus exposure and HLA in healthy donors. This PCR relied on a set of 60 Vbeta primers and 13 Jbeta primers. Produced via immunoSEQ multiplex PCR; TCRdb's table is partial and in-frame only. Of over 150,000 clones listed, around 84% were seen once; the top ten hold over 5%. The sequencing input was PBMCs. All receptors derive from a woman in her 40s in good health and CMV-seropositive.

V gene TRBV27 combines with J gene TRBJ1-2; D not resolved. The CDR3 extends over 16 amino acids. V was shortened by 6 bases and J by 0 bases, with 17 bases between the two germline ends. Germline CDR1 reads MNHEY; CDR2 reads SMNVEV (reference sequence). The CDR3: CASRQLGGSSNYGYTF. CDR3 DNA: TGTGCCAGCAGACAATTGGGCGGGTCGTCTAACTATGGCTACACCTTC.

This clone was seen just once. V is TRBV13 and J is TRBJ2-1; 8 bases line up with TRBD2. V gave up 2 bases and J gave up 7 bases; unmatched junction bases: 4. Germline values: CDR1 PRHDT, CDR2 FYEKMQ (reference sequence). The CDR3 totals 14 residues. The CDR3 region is CASSLWGTRNEQFF. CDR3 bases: TGTGCCAGCAGCTTATGGGGGACTAGAAATGAGCAGTTCTTC.

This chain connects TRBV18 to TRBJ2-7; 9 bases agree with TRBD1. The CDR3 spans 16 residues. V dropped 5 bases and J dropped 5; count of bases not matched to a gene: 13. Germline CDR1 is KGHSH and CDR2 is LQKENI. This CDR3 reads CASSAETGTGLHEQYF. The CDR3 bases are TGTGCCAGCTCAGCGGAAACCGGGACAGGGTTACACGAGCAGTACTTC.

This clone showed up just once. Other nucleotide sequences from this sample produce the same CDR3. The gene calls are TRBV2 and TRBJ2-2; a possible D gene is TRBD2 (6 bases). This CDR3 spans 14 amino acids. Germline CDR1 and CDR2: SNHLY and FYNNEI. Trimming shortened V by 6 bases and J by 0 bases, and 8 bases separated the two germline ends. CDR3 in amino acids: CASRGTSNTGELFF. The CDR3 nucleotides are TGTGCCAGCAGAGGGACTTCGAACACCGGGGAGCTGTTTTTT.

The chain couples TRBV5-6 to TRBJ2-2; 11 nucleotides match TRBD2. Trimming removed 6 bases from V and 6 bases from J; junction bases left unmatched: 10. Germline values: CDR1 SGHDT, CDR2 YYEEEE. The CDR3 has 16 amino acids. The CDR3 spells CASTRTASGRSGELFF. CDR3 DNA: TGTGCCAGCACCAGGACGGCTAGCGGGAGGTCCGGGGAGCTGTTTTTT.

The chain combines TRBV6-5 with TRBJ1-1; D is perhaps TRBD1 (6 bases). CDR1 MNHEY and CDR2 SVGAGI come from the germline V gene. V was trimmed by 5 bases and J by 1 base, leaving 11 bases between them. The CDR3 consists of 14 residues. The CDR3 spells CASSLDRRNTEAFF. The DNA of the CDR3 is TGTGCCAGCAGTCTGGACAGAAGGAACACTGAAGCTTTCTTT.

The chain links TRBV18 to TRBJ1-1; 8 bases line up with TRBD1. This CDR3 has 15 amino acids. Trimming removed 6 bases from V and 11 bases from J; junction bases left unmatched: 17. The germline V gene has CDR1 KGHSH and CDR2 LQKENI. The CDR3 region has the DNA TGTGCCAGCTCTTCGGGACAGGACGGTGGGTCGAGGGCTTTCTTT. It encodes CASSSGQDGGSRAFF. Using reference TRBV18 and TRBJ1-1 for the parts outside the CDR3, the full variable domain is NAGVMQNPRHLVRRRGQEARLRCSPMKGHSHVYWYRQLPEEGLKFMVYLQKENIIDESGMPKERFSAEFPKEGPSILRIQQVVRGDSAAYFCASSSGQDGGSRAFFGQGTRLTVV.

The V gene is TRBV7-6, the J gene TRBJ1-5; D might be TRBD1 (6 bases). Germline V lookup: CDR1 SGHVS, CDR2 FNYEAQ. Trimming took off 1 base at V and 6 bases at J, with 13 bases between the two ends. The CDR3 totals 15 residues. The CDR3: CASSLDRGGIQPQHF. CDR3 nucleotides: TGTGCCAGCAGCTTAGACCGGGGGGGCATTCAGCCCCAGCATTTT.

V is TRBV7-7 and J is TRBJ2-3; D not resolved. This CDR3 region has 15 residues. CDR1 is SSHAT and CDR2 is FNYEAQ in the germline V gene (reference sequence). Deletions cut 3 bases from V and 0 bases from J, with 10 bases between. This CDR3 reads CASSFSALSTDTQYF. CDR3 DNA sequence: TGTGCCAGCAGCTTCTCCGCACTCAGCACAGATACGCAGTATTTT.

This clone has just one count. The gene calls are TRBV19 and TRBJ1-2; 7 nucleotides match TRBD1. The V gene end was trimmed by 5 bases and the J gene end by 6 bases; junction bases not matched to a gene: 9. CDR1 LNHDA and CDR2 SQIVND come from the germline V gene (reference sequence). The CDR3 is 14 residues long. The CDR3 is CASSRRTGQDGYTF. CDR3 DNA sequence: TGTGCCAGTAGTCGGAGGACAGGACAGGATGGCTACACCTTC.

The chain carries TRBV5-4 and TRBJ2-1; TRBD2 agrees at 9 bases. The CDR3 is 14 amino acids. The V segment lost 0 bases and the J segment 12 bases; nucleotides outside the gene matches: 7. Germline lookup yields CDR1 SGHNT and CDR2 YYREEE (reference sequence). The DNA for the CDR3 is TGTGCCAGCAGCTTGGGGCAGGGCGGGGGGGGGCAGTTCTTC. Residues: CASSLGQGGGGQFF.

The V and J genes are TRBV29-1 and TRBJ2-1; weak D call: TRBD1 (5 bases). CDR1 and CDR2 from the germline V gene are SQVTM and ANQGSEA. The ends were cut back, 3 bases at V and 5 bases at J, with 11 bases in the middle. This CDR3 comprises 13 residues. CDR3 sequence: CSVDVDRDNEQFF. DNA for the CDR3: TGCAGCGTTGATGTTGACAGAGACAATGAGCAGTTCTTC.

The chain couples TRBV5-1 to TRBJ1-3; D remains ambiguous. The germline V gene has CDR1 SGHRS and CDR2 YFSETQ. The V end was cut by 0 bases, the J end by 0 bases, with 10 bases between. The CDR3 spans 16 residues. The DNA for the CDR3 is TGCGCCAGCAGCTTGGCCGCGGCCATCTCTGGAAACACCATATATTTT. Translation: CASSLAAAISGNTIYF.

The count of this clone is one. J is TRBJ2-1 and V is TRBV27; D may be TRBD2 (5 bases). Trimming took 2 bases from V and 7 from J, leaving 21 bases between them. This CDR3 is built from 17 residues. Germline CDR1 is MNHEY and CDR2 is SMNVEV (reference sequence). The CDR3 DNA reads TGTGCCAGCAGTTTACTTCGCGGGTCCGAGGAGTTGAATGAGCAGTTCTTC. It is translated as CASSLLRGSEELNEQFF.

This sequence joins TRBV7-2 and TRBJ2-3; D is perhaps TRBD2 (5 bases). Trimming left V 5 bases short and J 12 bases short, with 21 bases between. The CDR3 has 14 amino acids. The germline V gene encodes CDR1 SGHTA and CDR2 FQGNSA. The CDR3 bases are TGTGCCAGCAGCCCCTCCTGGTCTCCCCGGACTCAGTATTTT. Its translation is CASSPSWSPRTQYF.

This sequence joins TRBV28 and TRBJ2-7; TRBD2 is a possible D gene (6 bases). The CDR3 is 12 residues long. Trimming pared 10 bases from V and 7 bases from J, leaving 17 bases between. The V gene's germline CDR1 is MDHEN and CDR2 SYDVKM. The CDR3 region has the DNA TGTGCCATCGGACTATCGGTAGGTGAGCAGTACTTC. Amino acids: CAIGLSVGEQYF.

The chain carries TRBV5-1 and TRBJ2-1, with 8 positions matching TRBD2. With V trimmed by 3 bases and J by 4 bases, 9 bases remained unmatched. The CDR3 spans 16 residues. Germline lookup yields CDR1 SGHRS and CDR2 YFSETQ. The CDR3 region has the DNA TGCGCCAGCAGCTCGCTAGCGGGTTCACTTTACAATGAGCAGTTCTTC. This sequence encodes CASSSLAGSLYNEQFF.

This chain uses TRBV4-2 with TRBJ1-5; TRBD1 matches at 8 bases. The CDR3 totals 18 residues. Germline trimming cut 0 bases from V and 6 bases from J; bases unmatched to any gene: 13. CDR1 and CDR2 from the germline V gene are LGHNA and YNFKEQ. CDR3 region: CASSQDPHRGAGGQPQHF. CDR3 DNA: TGTGCCAGCAGCCAAGACCCCCACAGGGGGGCCGGCGGTCAGCCCCAGCATTTT.

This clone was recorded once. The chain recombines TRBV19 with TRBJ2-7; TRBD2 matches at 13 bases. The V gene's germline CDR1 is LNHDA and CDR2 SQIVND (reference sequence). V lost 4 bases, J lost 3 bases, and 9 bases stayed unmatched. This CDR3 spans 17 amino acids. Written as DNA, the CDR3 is TGTGCCAGTAGTAGCCCGGGACTAGCGGGACGTGACTACGAGCAGTACTTC. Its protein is CASSSPGLAGRDYEQYF.

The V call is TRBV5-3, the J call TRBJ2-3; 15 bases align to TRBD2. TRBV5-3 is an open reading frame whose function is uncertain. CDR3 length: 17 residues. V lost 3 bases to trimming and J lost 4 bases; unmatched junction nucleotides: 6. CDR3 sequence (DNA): TGTGCCAGAAGCTGCGGACTAGCGGGAGGGCCCCCAGATACGCAGTATTTT. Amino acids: CARSCGLAGGPPDTQYF.

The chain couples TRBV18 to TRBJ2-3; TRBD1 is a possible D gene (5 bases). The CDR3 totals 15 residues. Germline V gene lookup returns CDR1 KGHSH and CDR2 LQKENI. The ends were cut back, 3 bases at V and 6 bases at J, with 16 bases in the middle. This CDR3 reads CASSPVSRAVDTQYF. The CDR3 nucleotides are TGTGCCAGCTCACCCGTGAGCAGGGCAGTGGATACGCAGTATTTT.

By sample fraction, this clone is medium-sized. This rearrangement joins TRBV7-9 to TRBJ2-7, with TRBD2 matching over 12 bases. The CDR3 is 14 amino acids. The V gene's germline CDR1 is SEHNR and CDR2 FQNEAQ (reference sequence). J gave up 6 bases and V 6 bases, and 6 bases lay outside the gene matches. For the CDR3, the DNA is TGTGCCAGCAGACCGACTAGCGGGGGCGGCGAGCAGTACTTC. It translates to CASRPTSGGGEQYF.

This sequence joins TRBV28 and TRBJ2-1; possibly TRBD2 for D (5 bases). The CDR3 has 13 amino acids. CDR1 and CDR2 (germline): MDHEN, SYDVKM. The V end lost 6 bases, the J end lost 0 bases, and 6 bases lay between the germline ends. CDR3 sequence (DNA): TGTGCCAGCAGCAGCGGCTCCTACAATGAGCAGTTCTTC. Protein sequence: CASSSGSYNEQFF.

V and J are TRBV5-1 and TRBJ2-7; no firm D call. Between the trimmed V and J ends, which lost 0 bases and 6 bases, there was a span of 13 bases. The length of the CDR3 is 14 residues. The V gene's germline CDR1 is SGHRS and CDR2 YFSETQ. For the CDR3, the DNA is TGCGCCAGCAGCTTGGCACCGGGTCCGGGCGAGCAGTACTTC. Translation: CASSLAPGPGEQYF.

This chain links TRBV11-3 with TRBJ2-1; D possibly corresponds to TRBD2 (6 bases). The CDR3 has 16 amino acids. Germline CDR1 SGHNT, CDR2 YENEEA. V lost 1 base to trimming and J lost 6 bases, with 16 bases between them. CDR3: CASSLGVIPGGNEQFF. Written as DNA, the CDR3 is TGTGCCAGCAGCTTAGGAGTCATCCCCGGGGGCAATGAGCAGTTCTTC.

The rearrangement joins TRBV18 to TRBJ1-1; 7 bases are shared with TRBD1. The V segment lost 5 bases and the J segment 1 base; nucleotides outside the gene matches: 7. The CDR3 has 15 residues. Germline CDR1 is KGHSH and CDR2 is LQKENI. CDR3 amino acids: CASSSLDRENTEAFF. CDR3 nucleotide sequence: TGTGCCAGCTCAAGTTTAGACAGGGAGAACACTGAAGCTTTCTTT.

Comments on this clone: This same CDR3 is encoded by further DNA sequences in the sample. The CDR3, as DNA: TGTGCCAGCAGCGTAGAAACATCCGTGAACACTGAAGCTTTCTTT. As protein: CASSVETSVNTEAFF. V usage is TRBV9 and J usage is TRBJ1-1; D unclear. The germline V gene encodes CDR1 SGDLS and CDR2 YYNGEE. The ends were cut back, 0 bases at V and 0 bases at J, with 9 bases in the middle. The CDR3 loop spans 15 amino acids.